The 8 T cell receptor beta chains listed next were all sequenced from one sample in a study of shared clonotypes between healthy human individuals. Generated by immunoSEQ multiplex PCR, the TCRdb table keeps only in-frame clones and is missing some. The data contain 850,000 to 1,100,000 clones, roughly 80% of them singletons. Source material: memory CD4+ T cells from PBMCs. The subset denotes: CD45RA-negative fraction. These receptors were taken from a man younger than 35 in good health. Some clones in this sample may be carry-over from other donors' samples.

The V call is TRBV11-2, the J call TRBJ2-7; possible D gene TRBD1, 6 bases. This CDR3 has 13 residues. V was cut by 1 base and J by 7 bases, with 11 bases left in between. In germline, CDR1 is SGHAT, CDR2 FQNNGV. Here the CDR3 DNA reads TGTGCCAGCAGCTTAGGGGGGCCGGGGGAGCAGTACTTC. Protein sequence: CASSLGGPGEQYF.

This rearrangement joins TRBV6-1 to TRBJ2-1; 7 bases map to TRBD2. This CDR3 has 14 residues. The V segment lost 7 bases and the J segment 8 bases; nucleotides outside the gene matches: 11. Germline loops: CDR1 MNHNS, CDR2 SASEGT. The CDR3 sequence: CASILRMGGDEQFF. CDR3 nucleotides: TGTGCCAGCATCCTGAGAATGGGAGGGGATGAGCAGTTCTTC.

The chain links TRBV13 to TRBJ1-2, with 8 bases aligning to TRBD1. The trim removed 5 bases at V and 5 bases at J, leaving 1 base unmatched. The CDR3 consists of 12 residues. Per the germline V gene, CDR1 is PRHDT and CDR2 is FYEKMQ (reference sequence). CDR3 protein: CASSRTGYGYTF. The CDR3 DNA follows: TGTGCCAGCAGCCGGACAGGGTATGGCTACACCTTC.

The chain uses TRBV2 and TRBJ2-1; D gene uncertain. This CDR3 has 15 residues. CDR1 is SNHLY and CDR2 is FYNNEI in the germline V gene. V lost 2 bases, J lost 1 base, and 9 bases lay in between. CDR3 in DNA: TGTGCCAGCAGTGAACGTACGTTTTCCTACAATGAGCAGTTCTTC. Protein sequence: CASSERTFSYNEQFF.

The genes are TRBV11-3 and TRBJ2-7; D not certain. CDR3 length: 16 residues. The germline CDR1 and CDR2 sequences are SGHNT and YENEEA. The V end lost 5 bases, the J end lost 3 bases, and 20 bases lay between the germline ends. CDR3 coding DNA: TGTGCCAGCAGCCCCAAGGGATTCGGCAACTGCTACGAGCAGTACTTC. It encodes CASSPKGFGNCYEQYF.

The CDR3 DNA follows: TGTGCCAGCTCAACCTCCCGCCGGGTGACCCAGTACTTC. Protein product: CASSTSRRVTQYF. The chain joins TRBV7-2 to TRBJ2-5; unclear D gene. The CDR3 extends over 13 amino acids. Trimming shortened V by 8 bases and J by 7 bases, and 17 bases separated the two germline ends. Germline lookup yields CDR1 SGHTA and CDR2 FQGNSA. The full variable domain, rest sourced from reference TRBV7-2 and TRBJ2-5, is GAGVSQSPSNKVTEKGKDVELRCDPISGHTALYWYRQSLGQGLEFLIYFQGNSAPDKSGLPSDRFSAERTGGSVSTLTIQRTQQEDSAVYLCASSTSRRVTQYFGPGTRLLVL.

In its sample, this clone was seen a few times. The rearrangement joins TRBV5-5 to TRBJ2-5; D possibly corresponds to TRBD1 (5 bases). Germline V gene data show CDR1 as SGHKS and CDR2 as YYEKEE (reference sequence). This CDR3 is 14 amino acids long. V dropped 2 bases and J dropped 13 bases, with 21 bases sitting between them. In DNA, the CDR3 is TGTGCCAGCAGCTTCAATTCAGGGTACGGCCCTACGTACTTC. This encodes CASSFNSGYGPTYF.

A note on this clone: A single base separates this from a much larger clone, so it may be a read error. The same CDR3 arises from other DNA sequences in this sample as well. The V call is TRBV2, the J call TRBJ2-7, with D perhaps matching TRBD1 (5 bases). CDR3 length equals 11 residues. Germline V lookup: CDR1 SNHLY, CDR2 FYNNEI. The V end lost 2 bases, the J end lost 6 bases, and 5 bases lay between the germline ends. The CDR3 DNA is TGTGCCAGCAGTGAAAGGGGCGAGCAGTACTTC. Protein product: CASSERGEQYF.